This T cell receptor (beta chain) is from a study of T-cell memory formation after mild COVID-19. Study results and caveats: Some clones that responded were present in memory (sampled pre-infection), which suggests cross-reactive memory joined.

Note on this clonotype: Its matching antigen is unknown.

In TCRdb, the 5' RACE reads were re-called with MiXCR into one record per CDR3 protein. Of 350,000 to 450,000 distinct CDR3 sequences listed, 24% are singletons. The germline gives CDR1 SGHVS, CDR2 FQNEAQ. The CDR3 loop spans 16 amino acids. Trimming cost V 2 bases and J 0 bases, with 11 bases left between them. The chain carries TRBV7-8 and TRBJ2-4; D may correspond to TRBD1 or TRBD2 (5 bases each). This clonotype originated in an adult woman who had mild COVID-19 (a few samples of this study predate the infection). Cell type and time point are not known. Sequences were obtained from PBMCs or a T cell subset sorted from them (not recorded which). The CDR3 protein is CASSLSRGLAKNIQYF. CDR3 DNA sequence: TGTGCCAGCAGCTTATCTCGGGGCCTAGCCAAAAACATTCAGTACTTC. The whole variable domain, filled in from reference TRBV7-8 and TRBJ2-4, reads GAGVSQSPRYKVAKRGQDVALRCDPISGHVSLFWYQQALGQGPEFLTYFQNEAQLDKSGLPSDRFFAERPEGSVSTLKIQRTQQEDSAVYLCASSLSRGLAKNIQYFGAGTRLSVL.